The next 25 T cell receptor beta chains were all read from a single sample in a study of regulatory T cells in long-lasting Graves disease. As to time point: persistent/refractory GD, antithyroid drugs over 5 years with positive TRAb. Researchers made the TCR library from RNA that was extracted from PBMCs. Building of the TCR beta libraries involved iRepertoire HTBI primers and Arm-PCR of CDR3 regions. TCRdb itself ran the multiplex PCR reads through MiXCR, one entry per CDR3 protein. The sample holds some 280,000 distinct CDR3 sequences, roughly a fifth seen once. The specimen comprised peripheral blood mononuclear cells (PBMCs), sampled when the disease was refractory, from a patient treated with antithyroid drugs. Receptors originate from a female donor with Graves disease.

This clonotype was detected only a few times. The V gene is TRBV27, the J gene TRBJ1-2; TRBD1 might be the D (6 bases). This CDR3 has 15 amino acids. Germline V gives CDR1 MNHEY, CDR2 SMNVEV (reference sequence). V was clipped by 3 bases and J by 0 bases, with 11 bases between them. The CDR3 here is CASSFRGQANYGYTF. Here the CDR3 DNA reads TGTGCCAGCAGTTTCAGGGGCCAAGCTAACTATGGCTACACCTTC.

This clonotype was counted many times. The chain has TRBV3-1 and TRBJ1-1; D is undetermined. The ends were cut back, 1 base at V and 4 bases at J, with 13 bases in the middle. CDR3 size: 15 residues. Germline CDR1 LGHDT, CDR2 YNNKEL (reference sequence). The CDR3 coding sequence is TGTGCCAGCAGCCAAGTGGACCCGCGAGGCACTGAAGCTTTCTTT. Amino acids: CASSQVDPRGTEAFF.

This clonotype was seen more than once but under ten times. The V gene is TRBV28, the J gene TRBJ1-1; D is uncertain. V lost 2 bases to trimming and J lost 12 bases, with 16 bases between them. Germline V gives CDR1 MDHEN, CDR2 SYDVKM. CDR3 length: 13 residues. The CDR3 here is CASSLADAGLTFF. The CDR3 DNA reads as TGTGCCAGCAGTTTAGCGGATGCAGGTTTGACTTTCTTT.

This clonotype occurred a few times. The chain has TRBV13 and TRBJ1-6; tentatively, D is TRBD1 (5 bases). Per the germline V gene, CDR1 is PRHDT and CDR2 is FYEKMQ (reference sequence). The CDR3 loop spans 14 amino acids. The V gene lost 3 bases and the J gene lost 10 bases, with 13 bases spanning the gap. CDR3 residues: CASSLRPGGSPLHF. The CDR3 nucleotides are TGTGCCAGCAGCTTGAGGCCCGGGGGATCACCCCTCCACTTT.

This clonotype came up many times. This rearrangement joins TRBV11-2 to TRBJ1-2; no definite D call. Germline V gives CDR1 SGHAT, CDR2 FQNNGV. There are 13 residues in the CDR3. The V and J ends lost 4 bases and 4 bases respectively, with 10 bases between them. CDR3 amino acids: CASSSGLAYGYTF. The CDR3 DNA is TGTGCCAGCAGCTCCGGGCTGGCCTATGGCTACACCTTC.

In this sample, this clonotype turned up a few times. The chain couples TRBV9 to TRBJ2-7; TRBD2 aligns across 7 bases. Germline CDR1 and CDR2: SGDLS and YYNGEE. V lost 4 bases, J lost 2 bases, and 9 bases stayed unmatched. This CDR3 region has 15 residues. This CDR3 is CASSPNLAAPYEQYF. As DNA, the CDR3 is TGTGCCAGCAGCCCTAACCTAGCGGCCCCCTACGAGCAGTACTTC.

This chain joins TRBV4-1 and TRBJ2-7; 9 nucleotides align to TRBD1. The CDR3 runs to 16 residues. The germline CDR1 and CDR2 sequences are MGHRA and YSYEKL. With 1 base clipped from V and 2 bases from J, the junction kept 6 bases outside the gene matches. The CDR3 DNA is TGCGCCAGCAGCCAAGTCTTCCGGGACAGGGCCTACGAGCAGTACTTC. It codes for CASSQVFRDRAYEQYF.

This clonotype has a handful of counts. The V call is TRBV5-5, the J call TRBJ1-2, with D perhaps TRBD1 (5 bases). Germline assignment: CDR1 SGHKS and CDR2 YYEKEE (reference sequence). The V and J ends lost 4 bases and 5 bases respectively, with 12 bases between them. The CDR3 is 13 residues long. DNA of the CDR3: TGTGCCAGCAGCCGACGGGACGCATATGGCTACACCTTC. As protein: CASSRRDAYGYTF.

The chain joins TRBV7-3 to TRBJ1-5, with TRBD1 as a possible D gene (6 bases). Trimming cost V 1 base and J 1 base, with 8 bases left between them. Germline loops: CDR1 SGHTA, CDR2 FQGTGA. This CDR3 spans 15 amino acids. CDR3 sequence: CASSLSQGSNQPQHF. CDR3 DNA sequence: TGTGCCAGCAGCTTAAGTCAGGGGAGCAATCAGCCCCAGCATTTT.

The chain combines TRBV4-1 with TRBJ2-7; 7 positions agree with TRBD1. Germline-derived CDR1 and CDR2 are MGHRA and YSYEKL. The CDR3 is made up of 15 amino acids. V shed 0 bases and J 3 bases; nucleotides not matched to a gene: 5. CDR3 nucleotide sequence: TGCGCCAGCAGCCAAGATCAACAGGGGATCTACGAGCAGTACTTC. Its protein is CASSQDQQGIYEQYF.

This chain connects TRBV2 to TRBJ1-1, with D tentatively TRBD1 (6 bases). The CDR3 runs 13 residues. Trimming removed 4 bases from V and 8 bases from J, with 14 bases in between. Germline lookup yields CDR1 SNHLY and CDR2 FYNNEI. The CDR3 DNA sequence: TGTGCCAGCAGTGTGGAAACCGGGACAGAAGCTTTCTTT. Encoded protein: CASSVETGTEAFF. Full variable domain (missing parts from reference TRBV2 and TRBJ1-1): EPEVTQTPSHQVTQMGQEVILRCVPISNHLYFYWYRQILGQKVEFLVSFYNNEISEKSEIFDDQFSVERPDGSNFTLKIRSTKLEDSAMYFCASSVETGTEAFFGQGTRLTVV.

This clonotype came up many times. The chain employs TRBV27 and TRBJ2-5, with TRBD2 matching 10 bases. CDR1 and CDR2 from the germline V gene are MNHEY and SMNVEV (reference sequence). The CDR3 has 15 amino acids. The trim removed 5 bases at V and 0 bases at J, leaving 3 bases unmatched. For the CDR3, the DNA is TGTGCCAGCAGTGGTAGCGGGAGGTACCAAGAGACCCAGTACTTC. Translated, it gives CASSGSGRYQETQYF.

This clonotype came up a few times. The V and J genes are TRBV12-3 or TRBV12-4 and TRBJ2-7, with 11 bases identical to TRBD2. V shed 5 bases, J shed 0 bases, and the junction held 6 bases outside the gene matches. This CDR3 is 16 amino acids long. DNA for the CDR3: TGTGCCAGCAGTGTAGGGACTAGCGGAAACTCCTACGAGCAGTACTTC. This encodes CASSVGTSGNSYEQYF.

This clonotype was counted at least ten times. CDR3 nucleotide sequence: TGTGCCAGCAGTTTCGACACCCGGGGGCAGCTATTCTCTGGGGCCAACGTCCTGACTTTC. This encodes CASSFDTRGQLFSGANVLTF. The rearrangement uses TRBV6-5 and TRBJ2-6; TRBD1 or TRBD2 may be the D gene (6 bases each). The CDR3 consists of 20 residues. Germline CDR1 MNHEY, CDR2 SVGAGI. Trimming took 4 bases from V and 0 from J, leaving 22 bases between them.

This clonotype was counted at least ten times. The chain has TRBV5-6 and TRBJ2-7, with 15 bases lining up with TRBD2. Germline CDR1 SGHDT, CDR2 YYEEEE. CDR3 length: 19 residues. Unmatched junction bases numbered 13, after V lost 3 bases and J lost 3 bases. The DNA of the CDR3 is TGTGCCAGCAGCTCTCCGACCGGGACTAGCGGGAGGCCCGACTACGAGCAGTACTTC. Translated: CASSSPTGTSGRPDYEQYF.

This clonotype has a count of ten or more. The chain has TRBV28 and TRBJ1-2; 9 nucleotides agree with TRBD1. Per the germline V gene, CDR1 is MDHEN and CDR2 is SYDVKM. After removal of 6 bases from V and 6 bases from J, the junction contained 8 bases not matched to a gene. The CDR3 sequence is 14 residues long. As DNA, the CDR3 is TGTGCCAGCAGCCCGGTCCGGGACAGGGATGGCTACACCTTC. This gives the protein CASSPVRDRDGYTF.

DNA for the CDR3: TGCGCCAGCAAGGACCACCGACAGGGGGCGAGTTCACCCCTCCACTTT. It yields the protein CASKDHRQGASSPLHF. The chain carries TRBV5-1 and TRBJ1-6, with TRBD1 matching 10 bases. The J segment lost 9 bases and the V segment lost 6 bases, leaving 12 bases of the junction unmatched. Germline lookup yields CDR1 SGHRS and CDR2 YFSETQ. The CDR3 sequence is 16 residues long.

The V call is TRBV7-9, the J call TRBJ2-3; TRBD1 matches at 7 bases. V trimming: 8 bases; J trimming: 0 bases; junction bases outside the gene matches: 11. Germline assignment: CDR1 SEHNR and CDR2 FQNEAQ (reference sequence). CDR3 length equals 16 residues. The CDR3 bases are TGTGCCAGCGATTCGAGGGACAGTCTTAGCACAGATACGCAGTATTTT. Translation: CASDSRDSLSTDTQYF.

This clonotype was counted ten times or more. This CDR3 is CASNREGYKETQYF. The CDR3 nucleotides are TGCGCCAGCAATAGAGAAGGTTATAAAGAGACCCAGTACTTC. This chain connects TRBV10-1 to TRBJ2-5, with D uncertain. The V end was cut by 7 bases, the J end by 3 bases, with 15 bases between. The CDR3 has 14 amino acids. Germline lookup yields CDR1 WNHNN and CDR2 SYGVQD (reference sequence).

This clonotype was seen only a few times. This rearrangement joins TRBV30 to TRBJ2-5; D gene uncertain. The germline gives CDR1 GTSNPN, CDR2 SVGIG (reference sequence). This CDR3 has 13 residues. The V end lost 0 bases, the J end lost 10 bases, and 15 bases lay between the germline ends. The CDR3 region has the DNA TGTGCCTGGAGTGTACAACGCTCAATGGGCCAGTACTTC. Amino acid sequence: CAWSVQRSMGQYF.

This clonotype turned up a few times. Its ends do not fully match the called genes, so a read error is possible. This chain uses TRBV29-1 with TRBJ1-1; D might be TRBD1 (5 bases). This CDR3 contains 10 residues. Per the germline V gene, CDR1 is SQVTM and CDR2 is ANQGSEA. This chain's CDR3 is CSVVGARPDF. The DNA for the CDR3 is TGCAGCGTTGTTGGGGCCAGGCCGGACTTT.

The table lists this clonotype with a count of one. This chain uses TRBV7-6 with TRBJ2-2, with D perhaps matching TRBD1 or TRBD2 (6 bases each). The CDR3 extends over 18 amino acids. Deletions cut 5 bases from V and 5 bases from J, with 24 bases between. Per germline, CDR1 SGHVS and CDR2 FNYEAQ. This CDR3 is CASSRLSGALYQTGELFF. CDR3 DNA sequence: TGTGCCAGCAGCAGGCTCTCGGGGGCCCTTTATCAAACCGGGGAGCTGTTTTTT.

This clonotype was found a few times. The chain uses TRBV12-3 or TRBV12-4 and TRBJ1-1; 8 bases line up with TRBD1. This CDR3 is built from 13 residues. V lost 6 bases to trimming and J lost 7 bases; unmatched junction nucleotides: 7. The CDR3 loop reads CASRQQGAIEAFF. The CDR3 nucleotides read TGTGCCAGCAGGCAGCAGGGGGCTATTGAAGCTTTCTTT.

This clonotype was detected ten times or more. The rearrangement uses TRBV3-1 and TRBJ2-7; TRBD1 aligns across 10 bases. The CDR3 sequence is 13 residues long. Trimming took 4 bases from V and 5 from J; bases not matched to a gene: 2. Germline CDR1 LGHDT, CDR2 YNNKEL (reference sequence). The CDR3 DNA reads as TGTGCCAGCAGCCCGGACAGGGGGGACGAGCAGTACTTC. Its translation is CASSPDRGDEQYF.

Many counts were recorded for this clonotype. The rearrangement links TRBV7-9 to TRBJ2-7, with D possibly TRBD1 on 6 matching bases. Deletions cut 5 bases from V and 0 bases from J, with 11 bases between. Germline CDR1 is SEHNR and CDR2 is FQNEAQ (reference sequence). The CDR3 is made up of 14 amino acids. CDR3: CASSVGTNSYEQYF. CDR3 nucleotide sequence: TGTGCCAGCAGCGTTGGGACAAACTCCTACGAGCAGTACTTC.